This is a list of T cell receptor beta chains from one sample in a study of blood T cell repertoires in COVID-19. The data were produced by immunoSEQ multiplex PCR, yet TCRdb's version contains in-frame clones alone and is incomplete. The sample carries around 150,000 clones, about 86% recorded once. Sequenced: PBMCs or T cells enriched from blood (not recorded which). These receptors came from a man aged 45 to 65 who had recovered from COVID-19. The CDR3 runs from the conserved cysteine through the conserved F or W. The D gene is left open where the match is weak. Clone sizes are given selectively: once, few, many, or a class where the clone is expanded.

CDR3 | DNA | V | D | J | size
CASSQGQWEAFF | TGTGCCAGCAGCCAAGGGCAGTGGGAAGCTTTCTTT | TRBV3-1/TRBV3-2 | . | TRBJ1-1 | .
CASSPQQGRDQPQHF | TGTGCCAGCTCACCACAACAGGGACGTGATCAGCCCCAGCATTTT | TRBV18 | . | TRBJ1-5 | .
CASSELGQGASDTQYF | TGTGCCAGCAGTGAATTAGGACAGGGGGCATCAGATACGCAGTATTTT | TRBV6-1 | TRBD1 | TRBJ2-3 | once
CASTLRGQGYYGYTF | TGTGCCAGCACCCTACGGGGACAGGGGTACTATGGCTACACCTTC | TRBV5-6 | TRBD1 | TRBJ1-2 | .
CASSLNRNTEAFF | TGTGCCAGCAGTTTAAACAGGAACACTGAAGCTTTCTTT | TRBV12-3/TRBV12-4 | . | TRBJ1-1 | .
CASRGSGGADTAPQYF | TGCGCCAGCAGAGGGTCAGGGGGCGCGGACACAGCCCCGCAGTATTTT | TRBV5-1 | TRBD1 | TRBJ2-3 | .
CASSYGSGVKSYEQYF | TGTGCCAGCAGTTATGGTTCGGGGGTCAAATCTTACGAGCAGTACTTC | TRBV6-5 | . | TRBJ2-7 | .
CASSPQGGGGSDTQYF | TGTGCCAGCAGCCCCCAAGGCGGGGGAGGATCAGATACGCAGTATTTT | TRBV3-1/TRBV3-2 | TRBD2 | TRBJ2-3 | .
CASSLGPSDNEQFF | TGTGCCAGCAGCTTGGGGCCTAGCGACAATGAGCAGTTCTTC | TRBV7-3 | . | TRBJ2-1 | .
CASSLMDRVGNEQFF | TGTGCCAGCAGCTTAATGGACAGGGTGGGGAATGAGCAGTTCTTC | TRBV7-9 | TRBD1 | TRBJ2-1 | .
CASSAPGQGAEQYF | TGTGCCAGCAGCGCCCCGGGACAGGGGGCCGAGCAGTACTTC | TRBV6-1 | TRBD1 | TRBJ2-7 | .
CASSPRGFASSPLHF | TGTGCCAGCAGCCCGCGGGGTTTTGCAAGTTCACCCCTCCACTTT | TRBV5-6 | . | TRBJ1-6 | .
CASSLSGVRNYGYTF | TGTGCCAGCAGTCTCTCAGGGGTACGGAACTATGGCTACACCTTC | TRBV5-4 | . | TRBJ1-2 | .
CASSFVQGANEKLFF | TGTGCCAGCAGTTTTGTACAGGGGGCTAATGAAAAACTGTTTTTT | TRBV6-5 | TRBD1 | TRBJ1-4 | .
CASSISGNNQPQHF | TGTGCCAGTAGTATTTCAGGTAATAATCAGCCCCAGCATTTT | TRBV19 | . | TRBJ1-5 | .
CASSLAWWAGEQYF | TGTGCCAGCAGCCTCGCATGGTGGGCGGGGGAGCAGTACTTC | TRBV6-5 | . | TRBJ2-7 | .
CASSQGAGPSF | TGTGCCAGCAGCCAAGGAGCAGGGCCCAGCTTC | TRBV3-1/TRBV3-2 | . | TRBJ2-7 | .
CASSLTLGTSGVPSYNEQFF | TGTGCCAGCAGCTTAACCCTGGGGACTAGCGGGGTCCCGTCCTACAATGAGCAGTTCTTC | TRBV11-3 | TRBD2 | TRBJ2-1 | .
CASSTTSGGAYEQYF | TGCGCCAGCAGCACGACTAGCGGGGGGGCCTACGAGCAGTACTTC | TRBV5-1 | TRBD2 | TRBJ2-7 | .
CASEGLAGTGELFF | TGTGCCAGCGAGGGACTAGCGGGTACCGGGGAGCTGTTTTTT | TRBV7-2 | TRBD2 | TRBJ2-2 | .
CASNGQNSNQPQHF | TGTGCCAGCAATGGACAGAATAGCAATCAGCCCCAGCATTTT | TRBV2 | . | TRBJ1-5 | .
CASSWDRANSPLHF | TGTGCCAGCAGTTGGGACAGGGCGAATTCACCCCTCCACTTT | TRBV6-5 | TRBD1 | TRBJ1-6 | many
CAWSMSTVGSPLHF | TGTGCCTGGAGTATGTCGACAGTGGGTTCACCCCTCCACTTT | TRBV30 | . | TRBJ1-6 | .
CASSLYAGGETQYF | TGCGCCAGCAGCTTGTACGCGGGGGGTGAGACCCAGTACTTC | TRBV5-1 | TRBD2 | TRBJ2-5 | .
CASSRDRGSYEQYF | TGTGCCAGCAGCCGGGACAGGGGGTCCTACGAGCAGTACTTC | TRBV6-5 | TRBD1 | TRBJ2-7 | .
CASSSGLAALNEQFF | TGTGCCAGCAGCTCTGGACTAGCGGCTCTTAATGAGCAGTTCTTC | TRBV7-3 | TRBD2 | TRBJ2-1 | .
CASSELDSYESPLHF | TGTGCCAGCAGTGAGCTAGACAGTTATGAATCACCCCTCCACTTT | TRBV6-1 | . | TRBJ1-6 | .
CASSLGDRGAFF | TGCGCCAGCAGCTTGGGGGACAGGGGCGCTTTCTTT | TRBV5-1 | TRBD1 | TRBJ1-1 | .
CSAHDRVNTGELFF | TGCAGCGCCCACGACAGGGTCAACACCGGGGAGCTGTTTTTT | TRBV29-1 | TRBD1 | TRBJ2-2 | once
CASGLGQGWTQPQHF | TGTGCTAGTGGTTTGGGGCAGGGTTGGACCCAGCCCCAGCATTTT | TRBV12-5 | . | TRBJ1-5 | .
CASSEFGTGFGYTF | TGTGCCAGCAGTGAATTCGGGACAGGTTTTGGCTACACCTTC | TRBV6-1 | TRBD1 | TRBJ1-2 | .
CASAKGQTITYEQYF | TGTGCCAGCGCAAAGGGACAAACGATAACCTACGAGCAGTACTTC | TRBV18 | . | TRBJ2-7 | .
CASSLEPAGVYNEQFF | TGCGCCAGCAGCTTGGAGCCAGCGGGGGTCTACAATGAGCAGTTCTTC | TRBV5-1 | TRBD2 | TRBJ2-1 | .
CASSQDPGQGAETQYF | TGTGCCAGCAGCCAAGATCCTGGCCAGGGTGCAGAGACCCAGTACTTC | TRBV4-2 | . | TRBJ2-5 | few
CASHNSGGSYEQYF | TGCGCCAGCCACAATTCGGGGGGGTCCTACGAGCAGTACTTC | TRBV5-1 | TRBD2 | TRBJ2-7 | .
CASSASGGGETQYF | TGTGCCAGCAGCGCTAGCGGGGGCGGGGAGACCCAGTACTTC | TRBV9 | TRBD2 | TRBJ2-5 | .
CASSPQTGRVTF | TGTGCCAGCAGCCCTCAGACAGGCCGCGTCACCTTC | TRBV5-4 | . | TRBJ1-2 | .
CASGGGANVLTF | TGTGCCAGCGGAGGTGGGGCCAACGTCCTGACTTTC | TRBV21-1 | . | TRBJ2-6 | medium-sized
CASSMGTTTANYGYTF | TGTGCCAGCAGCATGGGGACAACTACCGCTAACTATGGCTACACCTTC | TRBV7-2 | . | TRBJ1-2 | .
CASSTRDLNTQYF | TGTGCCAGCTCAACGCGGGACCTCAATACGCAGTATTTT | TRBV18 | . | TRBJ2-3 | .
CASSYPGGPNDEQFF | TGTGCCAGCAGTTACCCGGGGGGGCCGAACGATGAGCAGTTCTTC | TRBV6-2/TRBV6-3 | TRBD2 | TRBJ2-1 | .
CASSLKGAQANYGYTF | TGTGCCAGCAGCTTAAAGGGGGCACAGGCAAACTATGGCTACACCTTC | TRBV7-2 | TRBD1 | TRBJ1-2 | .
CASSTLGRGGRGETQYF | TGTGCCAGCAGCACACTTGGACGGGGGGGCCGAGGAGAGACCCAGTACTTC | TRBV13 | TRBD2 | TRBJ2-5 | .
CASSWAGLSTDTQYF | TGTGCCAGCAGTTGGGCAGGGCTTAGCACAGATACGCAGTATTTT | TRBV27 | . | TRBJ2-3 | .
CASSRDFPYEQYF | TGTGCCAGCAGTCGGGACTTTCCATACGAGCAGTACTTC | TRBV2 | . | TRBJ2-7 | .
CASSSPGISGANVLTF | TGTGCCAGCAGCTCCCCGGGGATCTCTGGGGCCAACGTCCTGACTTTC | TRBV11-3 | . | TRBJ2-6 | .
CASSESAGGPETQYF | TGTGCCAGCAGTGAATCGGCGGGGGGGCCAGAGACCCAGTACTTC | TRBV6-1 | TRBD2 | TRBJ2-5 | many
CASSLIGGAGYTF | TGTGCCAGCAGCTTGATAGGGGGCGCGGGCTACACCTTC | TRBV5-6 | TRBD1 | TRBJ1-2 | once
CATSRGGQGNYEQYF | TGTGCCACCAGCAGAGGGGGACAGGGTAACTACGAGCAGTACTTC | TRBV15 | TRBD1 | TRBJ2-7 | .
CASSYSSSSYNEQFF | TGTGCCAGCAGCTATAGCAGTAGCTCCTACAATGAGCAGTTCTTC | TRBV7-8 | . | TRBJ2-1 | .
CATSRLLSTAYSNQPQHF | TGTGCCACCAGCAGACTATTATCGACAGCCTATAGCAATCAGCCCCAGCATTTT | TRBV15 | . | TRBJ1-5 | .
CASSADIQETQYF | TGTGCCAGCAGCGCCGACATCCAAGAGACCCAGTACTTC | TRBV9 | . | TRBJ2-5 | .
CASSLTGGPYEQFF | TGTGCCAGCAGTTTGACGGGGGGGCCGTATGAGCAGTTCTTC | TRBV28 | TRBD2 | TRBJ2-1 | .
CASSSLETTSTDTQYF | TGCGCCAGCAGCTCTTTAGAGACAACTAGCACAGATACGCAGTATTTT | TRBV5-1 | . | TRBJ2-3 | once
CASSLPAGEGYTF | TGTGCCAGCAGCTTACCCGCCGGGGAAGGCTACACCTTC | TRBV7-3 | . | TRBJ1-2 | .
CASSLDPRLYGYTF | TGTGCCAGCAGCTTAGATCCCCGTCTATATGGCTACACCTTC | TRBV11-2 | . | TRBJ1-2 | .
CASSIGDSGFPNWALHF | TGTGCCAGTAGTATAGGGGACAGCGGATTCCCCAATTGGGCCCTCCACTTT | TRBV19 | TRBD1 | TRBJ1-6 | many